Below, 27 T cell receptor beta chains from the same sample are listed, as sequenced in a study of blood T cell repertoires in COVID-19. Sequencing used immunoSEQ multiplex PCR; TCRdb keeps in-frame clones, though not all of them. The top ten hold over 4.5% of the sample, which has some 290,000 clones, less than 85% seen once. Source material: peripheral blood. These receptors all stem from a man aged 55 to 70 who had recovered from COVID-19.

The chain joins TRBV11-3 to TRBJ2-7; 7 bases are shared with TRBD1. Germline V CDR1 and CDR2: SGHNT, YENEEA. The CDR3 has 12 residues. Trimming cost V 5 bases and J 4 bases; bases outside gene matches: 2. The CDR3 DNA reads TGTGCCAGCAGCATGACAGGGTACGAGCAGTACTTC. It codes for CASSMTGYEQYF.

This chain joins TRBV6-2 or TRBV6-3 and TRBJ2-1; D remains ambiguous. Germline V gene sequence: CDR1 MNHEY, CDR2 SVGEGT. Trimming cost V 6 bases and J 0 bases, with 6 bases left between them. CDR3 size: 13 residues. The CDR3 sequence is CASSSSSYNEQFF. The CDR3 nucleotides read TGTGCCAGCAGCTCGAGCTCCTACAATGAGCAGTTCTTC.

Here the CDR3 reads CASSRPGTSGRLQYF. The CDR3 bases are TGTGCCAGCAGCCGACCCGGGACTAGCGGGAGGTTGCAGTACTTC. V and J are TRBV13 and TRBJ2-7; 15 bases are a match to TRBD2. The V segment lost 5 bases and the J segment 9 bases; nucleotides outside the gene matches: 8. Germline-derived CDR1 and CDR2 are PRHDT and FYEKMQ (reference sequence). CDR3 length: 15 amino acids.

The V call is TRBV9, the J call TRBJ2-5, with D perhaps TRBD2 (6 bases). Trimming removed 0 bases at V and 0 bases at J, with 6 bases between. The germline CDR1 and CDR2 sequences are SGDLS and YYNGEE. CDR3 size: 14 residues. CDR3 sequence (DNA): TGTGCCAGCAGCGTAGGGACTAACCAAGAGACCCAGTACTTC. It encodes CASSVGTNQETQYF.

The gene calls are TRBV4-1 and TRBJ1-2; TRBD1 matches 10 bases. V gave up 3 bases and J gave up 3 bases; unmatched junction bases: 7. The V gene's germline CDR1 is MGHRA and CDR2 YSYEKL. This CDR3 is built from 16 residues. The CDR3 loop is CASSHRRTGGDYGYTF. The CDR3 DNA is TGCGCCAGCAGCCACCGGAGGACAGGGGGGGACTATGGCTACACCTTC.

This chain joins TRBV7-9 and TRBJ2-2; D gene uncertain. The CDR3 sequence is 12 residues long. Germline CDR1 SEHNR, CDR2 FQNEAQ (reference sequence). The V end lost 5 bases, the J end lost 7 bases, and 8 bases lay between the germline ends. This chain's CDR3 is CASSPQDGELFF. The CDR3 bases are TGTGCCAGCAGCCCGCAGGACGGGGAGCTGTTTTTT.

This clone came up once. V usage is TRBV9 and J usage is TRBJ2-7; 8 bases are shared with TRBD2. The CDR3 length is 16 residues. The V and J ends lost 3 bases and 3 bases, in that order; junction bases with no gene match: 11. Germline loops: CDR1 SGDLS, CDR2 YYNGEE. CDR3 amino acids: CASSGGIGSGSYEQYF. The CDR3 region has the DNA TGTGCCAGCAGCGGGGGGATAGGGAGCGGGAGCTACGAGCAGTACTTC.

The DNA of the CDR3 is TGTGCCAGCAGCCACAGGGCTAGCGGGGGGGCATCTACTTACAATGAGCAGTTCTTC. Protein sequence: CASSHRASGGASTYNEQFF. The V call is TRBV7-9, the J call TRBJ2-1; 12 nucleotides match TRBD2. Germline trimming cut 5 bases from V and 4 bases from J; bases unmatched to any gene: 15. The germline CDR1 and CDR2 sequences are SEHNR and FQNEAQ (reference sequence). This CDR3 has 19 residues.

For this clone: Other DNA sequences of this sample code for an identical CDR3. CDR3 DNA sequence: TGTGCCAGCAGCGTAGAGGGGGGGCAGGAGACCCAGTACTTC. Residues: CASSVEGGQETQYF. The rearrangement uses TRBV9 and TRBJ2-5; possible D gene TRBD2, 7 bases. This CDR3 has 14 residues. The germline V and J ends were trimmed by 0 bases and 5 bases, with 11 bases remaining between them. Per the germline V gene, CDR1 is SGDLS and CDR2 is YYNGEE.

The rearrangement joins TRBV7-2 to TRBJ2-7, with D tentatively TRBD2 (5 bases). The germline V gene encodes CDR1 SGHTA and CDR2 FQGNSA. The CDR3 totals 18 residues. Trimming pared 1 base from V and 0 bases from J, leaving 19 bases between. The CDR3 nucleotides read TGTGCCAGCAGCTTAGTTGGGGTTCGGCGGGTGAGCTCCTACGAGCAGTACTTC. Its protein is CASSLVGVRRVSSYEQYF.

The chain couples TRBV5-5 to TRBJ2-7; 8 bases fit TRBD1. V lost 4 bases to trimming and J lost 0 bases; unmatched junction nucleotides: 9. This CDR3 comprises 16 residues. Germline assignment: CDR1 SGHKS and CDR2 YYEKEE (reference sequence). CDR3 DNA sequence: TGTGCCAGCAGCATATGGGACAGGCAACACTCCTACGAGCAGTACTTC. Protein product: CASSIWDRQHSYEQYF.

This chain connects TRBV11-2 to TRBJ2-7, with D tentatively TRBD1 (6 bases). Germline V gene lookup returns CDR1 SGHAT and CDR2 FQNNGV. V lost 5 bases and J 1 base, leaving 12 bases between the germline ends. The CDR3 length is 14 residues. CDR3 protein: CASSRLGQSYEQYF. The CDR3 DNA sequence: TGTGCCAGCAGCCGCCTTGGACAGTCCTACGAGCAGTACTTC.

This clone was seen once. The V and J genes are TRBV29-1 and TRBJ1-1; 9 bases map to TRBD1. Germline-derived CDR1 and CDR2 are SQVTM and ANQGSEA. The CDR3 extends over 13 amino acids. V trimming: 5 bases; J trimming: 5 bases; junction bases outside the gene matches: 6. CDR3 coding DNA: TGCAGCGTTACCGGGACAGGGTTGACTGAAGCTTTCTTT. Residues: CSVTGTGLTEAFF.

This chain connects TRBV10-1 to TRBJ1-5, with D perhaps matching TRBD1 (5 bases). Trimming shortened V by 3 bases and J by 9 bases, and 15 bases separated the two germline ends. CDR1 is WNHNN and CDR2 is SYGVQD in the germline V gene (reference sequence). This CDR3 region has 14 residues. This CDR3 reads CASSESGQLRPQHF. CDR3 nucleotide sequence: TGCGCCAGCAGTGAATCCGGACAACTTCGGCCCCAGCATTTT.

The CDR3 coding sequence is TGTGCCAGCAGGGGAGGGACAGGGGGTGGGGTGAGCAATCAGCCCCAGCATTTT. Its translation: CASRGGTGGGVSNQPQHF. The chain combines TRBV28 with TRBJ1-5; TRBD1 matches 11 bases. The ends lost 6 bases at V and 1 base at J; junction bases unmatched: 11. The CDR3 has 18 amino acids. The germline V gene has CDR1 MDHEN and CDR2 SYDVKM.

The CDR3 DNA sequence: TGTGCCAGCAGTTTACGCAGGGGCAGCGAGCAGTACTTC. The encoded protein is CASSLRRGSEQYF. The chain joins TRBV27 to TRBJ2-7; D is possibly TRBD1 (6 bases). The CDR3 extends over 13 amino acids. Germline values: CDR1 MNHEY, CDR2 SMNVEV (reference sequence). V was clipped by 2 bases and J by 6 bases, with 11 bases between them.

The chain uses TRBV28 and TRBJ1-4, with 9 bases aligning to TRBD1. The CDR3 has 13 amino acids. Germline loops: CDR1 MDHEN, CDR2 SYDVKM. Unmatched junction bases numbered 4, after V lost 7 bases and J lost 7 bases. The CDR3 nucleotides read TGTGCCAGCAAGACAGGGGGTGTTGAAAAACTGTTTTTT. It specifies CASKTGGVEKLFF.

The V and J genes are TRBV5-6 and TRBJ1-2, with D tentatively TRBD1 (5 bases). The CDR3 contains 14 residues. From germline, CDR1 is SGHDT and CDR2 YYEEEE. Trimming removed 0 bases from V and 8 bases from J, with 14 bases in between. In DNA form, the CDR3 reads TGTGCCAGCAGCTTGGCCGGGGGAGGGCCAGGCTACACCTTC. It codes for CASSLAGGGPGYTF. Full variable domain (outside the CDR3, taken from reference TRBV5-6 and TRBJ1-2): DAGVTQSPTHLIKTRGQQVTLRCSPKSGHDTVSWYQQALGQGPQFIFQYYEEEERQRGNFPDRFSGHQFPNYSSELNVNALLLGDSALYLCASSLAGGGPGYTFGSGTRLTVV.

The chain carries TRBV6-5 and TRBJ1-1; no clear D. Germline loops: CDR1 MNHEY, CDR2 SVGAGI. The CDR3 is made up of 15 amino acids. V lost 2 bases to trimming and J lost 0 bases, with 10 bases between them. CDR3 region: CASSYRHLLNTEAFF. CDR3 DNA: TGTGCCAGCAGTTACCGCCACTTACTGAACACTGAAGCTTTCTTT.

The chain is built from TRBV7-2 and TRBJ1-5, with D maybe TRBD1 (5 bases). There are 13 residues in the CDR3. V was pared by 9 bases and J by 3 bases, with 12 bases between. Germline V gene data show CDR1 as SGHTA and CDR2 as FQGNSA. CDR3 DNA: TGTGCCAGTGGGGGGGACGCCAATCAGCCCCAGCATTTT. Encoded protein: CASGGDANQPQHF.

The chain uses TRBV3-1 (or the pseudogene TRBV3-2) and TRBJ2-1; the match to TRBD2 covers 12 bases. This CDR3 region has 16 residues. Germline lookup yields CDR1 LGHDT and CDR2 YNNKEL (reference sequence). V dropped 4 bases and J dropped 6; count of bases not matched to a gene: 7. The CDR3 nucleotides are TGTGCCAGCAGCCGCGGACTAGCGGGGAAGGCCAATGAGCAGTTCTTC. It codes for CASSRGLAGKANEQFF.

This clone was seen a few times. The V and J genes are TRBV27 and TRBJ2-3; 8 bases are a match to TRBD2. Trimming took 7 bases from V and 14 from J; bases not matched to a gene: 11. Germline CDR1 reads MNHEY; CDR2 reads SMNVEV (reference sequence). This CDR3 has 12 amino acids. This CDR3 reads CASTREGGTWYF. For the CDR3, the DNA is TGTGCCAGCACCCGGGAGGGAGGCACATGGTATTTT.

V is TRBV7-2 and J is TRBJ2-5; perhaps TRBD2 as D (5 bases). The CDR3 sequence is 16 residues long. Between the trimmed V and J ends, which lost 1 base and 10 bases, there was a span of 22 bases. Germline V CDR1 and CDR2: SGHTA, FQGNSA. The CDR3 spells CASSLVGGGPKSGQYF. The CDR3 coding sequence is TGTGCCAGCAGCTTAGTAGGCGGCGGGCCAAAGAGCGGCCAGTACTTC.

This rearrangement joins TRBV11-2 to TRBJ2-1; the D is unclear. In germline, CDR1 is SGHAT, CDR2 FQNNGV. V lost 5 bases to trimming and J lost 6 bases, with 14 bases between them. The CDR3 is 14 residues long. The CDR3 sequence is CASSPRLVSNEQFF. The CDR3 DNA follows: TGTGCCAGCAGCCCGAGACTGGTAAGCAATGAGCAGTTCTTC. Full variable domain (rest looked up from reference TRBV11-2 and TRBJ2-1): EAGVAQSPRYKIIEKRQSVAFWCNPISGHATLYWYQQILGQGPKLLIQFQNNGVVDDSQLPKDRFSAERLKGVDSTLKIQPAKLEDSAVYLCASSPRLVSNEQFFGPGTRLTVL.

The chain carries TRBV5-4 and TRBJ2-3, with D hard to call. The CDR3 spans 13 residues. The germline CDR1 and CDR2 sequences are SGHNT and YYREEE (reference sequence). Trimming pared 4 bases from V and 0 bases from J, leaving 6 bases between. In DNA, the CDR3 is TGTGCCAGCAGCGCGACTAGCACAGATACGCAGTATTTT. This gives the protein CASSATSTDTQYF.

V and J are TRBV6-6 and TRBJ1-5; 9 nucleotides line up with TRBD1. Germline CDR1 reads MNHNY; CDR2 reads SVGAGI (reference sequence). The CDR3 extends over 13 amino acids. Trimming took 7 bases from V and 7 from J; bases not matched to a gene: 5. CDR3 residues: CASILTGGQPQHF. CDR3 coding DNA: TGTGCCAGCATCTTGACAGGGGGGCAGCCCCAGCATTTT.

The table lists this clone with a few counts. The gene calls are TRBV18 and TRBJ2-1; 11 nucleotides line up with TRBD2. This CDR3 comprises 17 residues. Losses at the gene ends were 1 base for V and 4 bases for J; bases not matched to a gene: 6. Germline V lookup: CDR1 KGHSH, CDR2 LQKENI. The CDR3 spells CASSPRPGTSGYNEQFF. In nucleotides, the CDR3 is TGTGCCAGCTCACCACGCCCCGGGACTAGCGGATACAATGAGCAGTTCTTC.